A single sample is the source of the 17 T cell receptor beta chains below, sequenced in a study of early T cells in non-severe SARS-CoV-2 infection (dated by TCRdb to about 2021). The method was 5' RACE. This sample was sequenced with a NextSeq 500. TCRdb passed the public sequencing reads through fastp at Q25 and MiXCR, retaining productive beta sequences. Rows matching on CDR3 protein sequence are summarized as one entry with the most common DNA and genes. This sample holds 80,000 or so distinct CDR3 sequences; about 6% were observed only once. The ten largest clones represent less than 9.5% of the sample. Specimen: whole blood. These receptors came from an adult who was a healthcare worker with PCR-confirmed SARS-CoV-2 infection or an uninfected control (not recorded which).

This clonotype was counted at least ten times. The rearrangement links TRBV25-1 to TRBJ2-4; D possibly corresponds to TRBD2 (7 bases). The CDR3 has 16 residues. Between the trimmed V and J ends, which lost 3 bases and 2 bases, there was a span of 14 bases. In germline, CDR1 is MGHDK, CDR2 SYGVNS. This chain's CDR3 is CASSEAGAVSKNIQYF. In DNA, the CDR3 is TGTGCCAGCAGTGAGGCGGGGGCAGTATCCAAAAACATTCAGTACTTC.

This clonotype has only a few counts. V gene TRBV6-1 combines with J gene TRBJ1-6; D is unclear. This CDR3 is built from 15 residues. Per germline, CDR1 MNHNS and CDR2 SASEGT. Deletions cut 1 base from V and 3 bases from J, with 7 bases between. The CDR3 nucleotides are TGTGCCAGCAGTGAAGGAGGGCGCTATAATTCACCCCTCCACTTT. Residues: CASSEGGRYNSPLHF.

The J gene is TRBJ1-3, the V gene TRBV7-2; maybe TRBD1 (6 bases). The germline V gene has CDR1 SGHTA and CDR2 FQGNSA. The CDR3 covers 14 residues. Between the trimmed V and J ends, which lost 4 bases and 3 bases, there was a span of 10 bases. For the CDR3, the DNA is TGTGCCAGCAGCTCCGGGACAAGTGGAAACACCATATATTTT. Translation gives CASSSGTSGNTIYF.

This clonotype was counted a few times. The V call is TRBV19, the J call TRBJ2-1; 8 nucleotides line up with TRBD1. The trim removed 5 bases at V and 6 bases at J, leaving 6 bases unmatched. Looked up from germline, CDR1 is LNHDA and CDR2 is SQIVND (reference sequence). There are 14 residues in the CDR3. This CDR3 is CASSGQGAINEQFF. CDR3 coding DNA: TGTGCCAGTAGTGGGCAGGGGGCCATCAATGAGCAGTTCTTC.

This clonotype has more than one count but fewer than ten. The J gene is TRBJ1-1, the V gene TRBV9, with D perhaps TRBD1 (6 bases). Germline assignment: CDR1 SGDLS and CDR2 YYNGEE. The CDR3 runs to 15 residues. V lost 3 bases to trimming and J lost 1 base, with 13 bases between them. CDR3 protein: CASSGETGPNTEAFF. CDR3 nucleotides: TGTGCCAGCAGCGGAGAGACAGGCCCGAACACTGAAGCTTTCTTT.

V gene TRBV20-1 combines with J gene TRBJ2-1; no clear D. The CDR3 totals 14 residues. CDR1 DFQATT and CDR2 SNEGSKA come from the germline V gene (reference sequence). V shed 3 bases and J shed 0 bases, with 9 bases lying between them. CDR3: CSARSVSSYNEQFF. The CDR3 nucleotides read TGCAGTGCTAGGTCAGTCAGCTCCTACAATGAGCAGTTCTTC.

This clonotype was counted at least ten times. This chain connects TRBV6-2 or TRBV6-3 to TRBJ1-1; D unresolved. The CDR3 runs 15 residues. V was pared by 5 bases and J by 0 bases, with 13 bases between. Germline assignment: CDR1 MNHEY and CDR2 SVGEGT. CDR3 region: CASSKNDNMNTEAFF. The CDR3 DNA reads as TGTGCCAGCAGTAAGAACGACAACATGAACACTGAAGCTTTCTTT.

Judged by abundance, this clonotype is medium-sized. The chain recombines TRBV29-1 with TRBJ1-3; the D is unclear. Germline values: CDR1 SQVTM, CDR2 ANQGSEA. V dropped 3 bases and J dropped 4 bases, with 7 bases sitting between them. The CDR3 has 12 residues. The CDR3, as DNA: TGCAGCGTTGAGACACTCGGAAACACCATATATTTT. Amino acids: CSVETLGNTIYF. Full variable domain (missing parts from reference TRBV29-1 and TRBJ1-3): SAVISQKPSRDICQRGTSLTIQCQVDSQVTMMFWYRQQPGQSLTLIATANQGSEATYESGFVIDKFPISRPNLTFSTLTVSNMSPEDSSIYLCSVETLGNTIYFGEGSWLTVV.

Ten or more counts support this clonotype. CDR3 loop: CSATVSGRSSYNEQFF. The CDR3 nucleotides are TGCAGTGCTACCGTGAGCGGGAGGAGCTCCTACAATGAGCAGTTCTTC. The chain uses TRBV20-1 and TRBJ2-1; TRBD2 matches 9 bases. After removal of 4 bases from V and 0 bases from J, the junction contained 7 bases not matched to a gene. This CDR3 is built from 16 residues. The germline gives CDR1 DFQATT, CDR2 SNEGSKA (reference sequence).

This clonotype was seen repeatedly, ten times or more. This chain joins TRBV20-1 and TRBJ1-6; TRBD1 aligns across 10 bases. The germline V gene has CDR1 DFQATT and CDR2 SNEGSKA (reference sequence). V dropped 6 bases and J dropped 5; count of bases not matched to a gene: 4. The CDR3 runs 14 residues. Written as DNA, the CDR3 is TGCAGTGCAAGGGACAGGGGTGATAATTCACCCCTCCACTTT. Translated, it gives CSARDRGDNSPLHF.

CDR3 nucleotides: TGTGCCAGCAGCATAGACAGGGGCGATGAGCAGTTCTTC. It specifies CASSIDRGDEQFF. This sequence joins TRBV7-2 and TRBJ2-1, with 8 bases matching TRBD1. Germline CDR1 is SGHTA and CDR2 is FQGNSA. J was trimmed by 8 bases and V by 5 bases; bases with no gene match: 5. There are 13 residues in the CDR3.

There are a few counts of this clonotype. The chain employs TRBV11-2 and TRBJ2-4, with D possibly being TRBD1 (6 bases). The V end lost 5 bases, the J end lost 2 bases, and 19 bases lay between the germline ends. The CDR3 contains 17 residues. Germline values: CDR1 SGHAT, CDR2 FQNNGV. Here the CDR3 reads CASSGMGPRGSKNIQYF. CDR3 nucleotides: TGTGCCAGCAGCGGGATGGGTCCCAGGGGATCCAAAAACATTCAGTACTTC.

This clonotype occurred a few times. The chain carries TRBV11-2 and TRBJ2-1; TRBD2 matches at 13 bases. In germline, CDR1 is SGHAT, CDR2 FQNNGV. V lost 5 bases and J lost 10; bases outside the gene matches: 11. CDR3 length equals 16 residues. The CDR3 nucleotides are TGTGCCAGCAGCGACGGACTAGCGGGAGTGCGGGAGGAGCAGTTCTTC. It codes for CASSDGLAGVREEQFF.

Ten or more counts support this clonotype. The gene calls are TRBV20-1 and TRBJ2-7; TRBD1 matches at 11 bases. The CDR3 spans 16 residues. Germline-derived CDR1 and CDR2 are DFQATT and SNEGSKA (reference sequence). V shed 1 base, J shed 6 bases, and the junction held 11 bases outside the gene matches. Here the CDR3 reads CSARANLGQGVSEQYF. CDR3 DNA: TGCAGTGCTAGAGCGAACCTGGGACAGGGGGTCTCCGAGCAGTACTTC.

This clonotype was counted at least ten times. V and J are TRBV11-2 and TRBJ2-7; D might be TRBD2 (5 bases). Germline V gives CDR1 SGHAT, CDR2 FQNNGV. CDR3 length: 13 residues. V gave up 1 base and J gave up 7 bases, with 11 bases separating them. Here the CDR3 reads CASSLAGSTEQYF. The CDR3 region has the DNA TGTGCCAGCAGCTTAGCGGGGAGTACGGAGCAGTACTTC.

In its sample, this clonotype was seen many times. This chain links TRBV5-4 with TRBJ1-1; no firm D call. CDR1 is SGHNT and CDR2 is YYREEE in the germline V gene (reference sequence). The CDR3 length is 13 residues. V lost 3 bases and J 5 bases, leaving 11 bases between the germline ends. The CDR3 reads CASSSQMGTEAFF. Written as DNA, the CDR3 is TGTGCCAGCAGCTCCCAAATGGGGACTGAAGCTTTCTTT.

This clonotype showed up many times. The chain uses TRBV28 and TRBJ1-6, with D maybe TRBD1 (6 bases). Trimming removed 5 bases at V and 7 bases at J, with 15 bases between. The germline V gene encodes CDR1 MDHEN and CDR2 SYDVKM. This CDR3 is built from 15 residues. The CDR3 nucleotides read TGTGCCAGCAGTGCCCAAAGGGGGATGAATTCACCCCTCCACTTT. This codes for CASSAQRGMNSPLHF.